These 22 T cell receptor beta chains share one sample of origin, sequenced in a study. MiXCR was run by TCRdb on the 5' RACE reads, yielding one entry per CDR3 protein. The sample includes some 32,000 distinct CDR3 sequences, approximately 25% of them seen just once. Material for sequencing was memory CD4+ T cells sorted from blood. Subset here: memory CD4+ T cells, CD4+CD45RO+CD25-. These receptors originate from a female donor with breast cancer.

This clonotype was seen repeatedly, ten times or more. This chain links TRBV5-1 with TRBJ2-7; the D gene is possibly TRBD2 (5 bases). V dropped 5 bases and J dropped 0 bases, with 12 bases sitting between them. The CDR3 is made up of 14 amino acids. The germline gives CDR1 SGHRS, CDR2 YFSETQ. DNA for the CDR3: TGCGCCAGCAGTTTAACGGGGAGCTCCTACGAGCAGTACTTC. Residues: CASSLTGSSYEQYF.

V usage is TRBV5-5 and J usage is TRBJ2-2; D possibly corresponds to TRBD2 (6 bases). This CDR3 region has 17 residues. V was clipped by 4 bases and J by 5 bases, with 21 bases between them. Germline V gene lookup returns CDR1 SGHKS and CDR2 YYEKEE (reference sequence). CDR3 residues: CASSQPGLPGLTGELFF. In DNA, the CDR3 is TGTGCCAGCAGCCAACCGGGACTCCCGGGATTAACCGGGGAGCTGTTTTTT.

This clonotype occurred a few times. The chain links TRBV5-1 to TRBJ1-6; TRBD1 matches at 11 bases. V was clipped by 3 bases and J by 7 bases; unmatched bases: 3. The CDR3 is 15 residues long. Germline V CDR1 and CDR2: SGHRS, YFSETQ. The DNA for the CDR3 is TGCGCCAGCAGCTGGACAGGGGGCGAGAATTCACCCCTCCACTTT. This sequence encodes CASSWTGGENSPLHF.

Notes on this clonotype: A much larger clone is a single base away; this may be a read error. The chain recombines TRBV9 with TRBJ2-7; D uncertain. Trimming took 0 bases from V and 1 from J, leaving 11 bases between them. Germline CDR1 SGDLS, CDR2 YYNGEE. The CDR3 covers 15 residues. The CDR3 loop is CASSVAPGSSYEQYF. In DNA, the CDR3 is TGTGCCAGCAGCGTAGCTCCCGGGTCTTCCTACGAGCAGTACTTC.

This clonotype came up a few times. The chain uses TRBV5-1 and TRBJ2-5; 7 bases agree with TRBD1. With V trimmed by 4 bases and J by 1 base, 4 bases remained unmatched. CDR1 and CDR2 from the germline V gene are SGHRS and YFSETQ. The length of the CDR3 is 14 residues. As DNA, the CDR3 is TGCGCCAGCAGCCCAGACAGGGTCCAAGAGACCCAGTACTTC. Translation gives CASSPDRVQETQYF.

The rearrangement links TRBV18 to TRBJ2-1, with 9 nucleotides matching TRBD1. The CDR3 is made up of 15 amino acids. CDR1 is KGHSH, CDR2 LQKENI, per germline. With V trimmed by 3 bases and J by 8 bases, 8 bases remained unmatched. CDR3 DNA: TGTGCCAGCTCACCCCGGGACAGGGACGGGGATGAGCAGTTCTTC. Translating it yields CASSPRDRDGDEQFF.

This clonotype was recorded once. V and J are TRBV24-1 and TRBJ1-5; D is undetermined. The ends were cut back, 0 bases at V and 7 bases at J, with 6 bases in the middle. The CDR3 loop spans 13 amino acids. From germline, CDR1 is KGHDR and CDR2 SFDVKD. The CDR3 region has the DNA TGTGCCACCAGTGATTTGAACGGGCAGCCCCAGCATTTT. It encodes CATSDLNGQPQHF.

There are a few counts of this clonotype. The chain employs TRBV6-5 and TRBJ2-2; a weak D match, TRBD1 (5 bases). The CDR3 has 15 amino acids. V was pared by 2 bases and J by 2 bases, with 9 bases between. Germline CDR1 is MNHEY and CDR2 is SVGAGI. The CDR3 DNA sequence: TGTGCCAGCAGTTACCAGGGCACCAACACCGGGGAGCTGTTTTTT. Encoded protein: CASSYQGTNTGELFF.

The chain carries TRBV5-1 and TRBJ2-7; unclear D gene. The length of the CDR3 is 14 residues. In germline, CDR1 is SGHRS, CDR2 YFSETQ. V gave up 4 bases and J gave up 6 bases, with 17 bases separating them. The CDR3 loop is CASSEPGPDLEQYF. The CDR3 DNA is TGCGCCAGCAGCGAGCCGGGCCCTGACCTCGAGCAGTACTTC.

The chain carries TRBV12-3 or TRBV12-4 and TRBJ2-3, with D unclear. Trimming pared 6 bases from V and 0 bases from J, leaving 13 bases between. This CDR3 is built from 15 residues. The CDR3 region has the DNA TGTGCCAGCAGCAGACGGCTTTCTAGCACAGATACGCAGTATTTT. Its translation: CASSRRLSSTDTQYF.

This clonotype was detected a few times. This chain connects TRBV5-1 to TRBJ2-2, with 9 bases fitting TRBD1. The V and J ends lost 4 bases and 8 bases, in that order; junction bases with no gene match: 6. The CDR3 spans 14 residues. Germline assignment: CDR1 SGHRS and CDR2 YFSETQ. CDR3 amino acids: CASSPDRGTGELFF. CDR3 sequence (DNA): TGCGCCAGCAGCCCCGACAGGGGGACGGGGGAGCTGTTTTTT. Using reference TRBV5-1 and TRBJ2-2 for the parts outside the CDR3, the full variable domain is KAGVTQTPRYLIKTRGQQVTLSCSPISGHRSVSWYQQTPGQGLQFLFEYFSETQRNKGNFPGRFSGRQFSNSRSEMNVSTLELGDSALYLCASSPDRGTGELFFGEGSRLTVL.

This clonotype counts as medium-sized. The rearrangement uses TRBV27 and TRBJ2-3; D is ambiguous. The CDR3 has 14 residues. Germline CDR1 is MNHEY and CDR2 is SMNVEV (reference sequence). Between the trimmed V and J ends, which lost 5 bases and 7 bases, there was a span of 16 bases. CDR3 coding DNA: TGTGCCAGCAGTGCCCAAACGAGACATTATACGCAGTATTTT. Protein: CASSAQTRHYTQYF.

Details on this clonotype: The junction departs from the called germline gene at one end, perhaps through a read error. The J gene is TRBJ1-4, the V gene TRBV7-9, with D unclear. The CDR3 runs to 15 residues. Germline CDR1 and CDR2: SEHNR and FQNEAQ (reference sequence). CDR3 region: CASSLAGPTNEKLFF. The CDR3 coding sequence is TGTGCCAGCAGCCTAGCCGGACCGACTAATGAAAAACTGTTTTTT.

This clonotype was picked up a small number of times. V and J are TRBV6-1 and TRBJ1-5, with 9 bases fitting TRBD1. Germline lookup yields CDR1 MNHNS and CDR2 SASEGT. The J segment lost 7 bases and the V segment lost 2 bases, leaving 9 bases of the junction unmatched. This CDR3 has 16 residues. The CDR3 DNA is TGTGCCAGCAGTGAACTTACAGGGGGCTTTCAACAGCCCCAGCATTTT. It specifies CASSELTGGFQQPQHF.

The genes are TRBV12-3 or TRBV12-4 and TRBJ2-7; TRBD1 matches at 10 bases. CDR3 size: 14 residues. J lost 5 bases, V lost 6 bases, and 7 bases had no gene match. The CDR3 region has the DNA TGTGCCAGCAGCCGACGGGACAGGGGAAACGAGCAGTACTTC. Residues: CASSRRDRGNEQYF.

The rearrangement uses TRBV20-1 and TRBJ2-1; possible D gene TRBD1, 5 bases. Per germline, CDR1 DFQATT and CDR2 SNEGSKA (reference sequence). This CDR3 is built from 16 residues. Trimming left V 3 bases short and J 0 bases short, with 15 bases between. CDR3 sequence: CSASTDVDSSYNEQFF. The DNA for the CDR3 is TGCAGTGCTAGTACAGACGTCGACAGCTCCTACAATGAGCAGTTCTTC.

Notes on this clonotype: A much larger clone sits a single nucleotide away, making a read error possible. The chain has TRBV5-1 and TRBJ2-3; 10 bases line up with TRBD2. With V trimmed by 4 bases and J by 6 bases, 14 bases remained unmatched. The CDR3 contains 17 residues. Germline V gives CDR1 SGHRS, CDR2 YFSETQ. CDR3 nucleotide sequence: TGCGCCAGCAGCCAACATCGTGCTAGCGGGAGTAAGGATACGCAGTATTTT. Its protein product is CASSQHRASGSKDTQYF.

In its sample, this clonotype was seen a few times. A much larger clone differs from this one at a single base, so this may be a read error. V is TRBV6-5 and J is TRBJ2-2; D is ambiguous. This CDR3 comprises 14 residues. CDR1 and CDR2 (germline): MNHEY, SVGAGI. V lost 10 bases and J 1 base, leaving 13 bases between the germline ends. CDR3 region: CAIDRTGNTGELFF. The CDR3, as DNA: TGTGCCATCGATCGGACGGGGAACACCGGGGAGCTGTTTTTT.

This chain joins TRBV29-1 and TRBJ1-3, with TRBD1 matching over 7 bases. This CDR3 contains 14 residues. Germline assignment: CDR1 SQVTM and CDR2 ANQGSEA. Losses at the gene ends were 3 bases for V and 2 bases for J; bases not matched to a gene: 4. The CDR3 nucleotides are TGCAGCGTTGATGGGCAGGGGGCTGGAAACACCATATATTTT. Its protein is CSVDGQGAGNTIYF.

On this clonotype: One end of the junction is discordant with germline, which a read error may explain. The chain is built from TRBV4-3 and TRBJ2-7, with TRBD1 matching over 9 bases. The CDR3 has 15 amino acids. Germline CDR1 and CDR2: LGHNA and YSLEER. CDR3 sequence reads: CASSQPGTGTYKQYF. CDR3 DNA: TGTGCCAGCAGCCAGCCCGGGACAGGGACCTACAAGCAGTACTTC.

This clonotype came up a few times. Since a much larger clone is just one base distant, this may be a read error. This chain joins TRBV6-2 or TRBV6-3 and TRBJ2-7; D is possibly TRBD1 (5 bases). Germline-derived CDR1 and CDR2 are MNHEY and SVGEGT. Trimming left V 6 bases short and J 3 bases short, with 12 bases between. CDR3 length equals 13 residues. CDR3 sequence (DNA): TGTGCCAGCAGCCAAGGGGTTGTCTACGAGCAGTACTTC. Its protein is CASSQGVVYEQYF.

Details on this clonotype: The junction does not match germline at one end; this may be a read error. The chain couples TRBV6-2 or TRBV6-3 to TRBJ1-5, with D perhaps matching TRBD1 or TRBD2 (5 bases each). The end of the DNA is better explained by TRBJ2-3, so the J call may be wrong. This CDR3 region has 13 residues. CDR1 and CDR2 (germline): MNHEY, SVGEGT. Here the CDR3 DNA reads TGTGCCCGCAGTTTCGGGGCGGATCAGCCCCAGTATTTT. It specifies CARSFGADQPQYF.